This is a list of T cell receptor beta chains from one sample in a study of early T cells in non-severe SARS-CoV-2 infection. TCRdb redid the calling of the 5' RACE reads with MiXCR, one entry per CDR3 protein. The data contain over 95,000 distinct CDR3 sequences, 16% of them seen just once; the ten biggest clones take up around 1.3%. The sample taken for sequencing was whole blood. The receptors derive from an adult who was a healthcare worker with PCR-confirmed SARS-CoV-2 infection or an uninfected control (not recorded which). The CDR3 runs from the conserved cysteine through the conserved F or W.

V gene: TRBV12-3/TRBV12-4; J gene: TRBJ2-2; CDR3 protein: CASSAVGAGELFF
V gene: TRBV5-5; J gene: TRBJ1-6; CDR3 protein: CASSLGDSSYNSPLHF
V gene: TRBV21-1; J gene: TRBJ1-2; CDR3 protein: CASTAMGVDYGYTF
V gene: TRBV10-3; J gene: TRBJ1-6; CDR3 protein: CAIREGAPNSPLHF
V gene: TRBV11-2; J gene: TRBJ2-2; CDR3 protein: CASSPPPFF
V gene: TRBV13; J gene: TRBJ2-1; CDR3 protein: CASSILGQKYNEQFF
V gene: TRBV9; J gene: TRBJ2-3; CDR3 protein: CASSEDRSGTDTQYF
V gene: TRBV10-3; J gene: TRBJ2-5; CDR3 protein: CAISGGLDRQETQYF
V gene: TRBV7-2; J gene: TRBJ2-5; CDR3 protein: CASSLGFNVETQYF
V gene: TRBV6-2/TRBV6-3; J gene: TRBJ2-5; CDR3 protein: CASSPGLAGGQGETQYF
V gene: TRBV6-6; J gene: TRBJ2-1; CDR3 protein: CASSYSPGGRGGPEQFF
V gene: TRBV20-1; J gene: TRBJ1-1; CDR3 protein: CSARDAGSNTEAFF
V gene: TRBV6-1; J gene: TRBJ2-5; CDR3 protein: CASRSHGTPGGETQYF
V gene: TRBV18; J gene: TRBJ1-1; CDR3 protein: CASSSDRAIMNTEAFF
V gene: TRBV12-3/TRBV12-4; J gene: TRBJ1-4; CDR3 protein: CASSFRILNQLATNEKLFF
V gene: TRBV20-1; J gene: TRBJ1-1; CDR3 protein: CSARWGEDTEAFF
V gene: TRBV29-1; J gene: TRBJ2-3; CDR3 protein: CSVERRAGSTDTQYF
V gene: TRBV7-2; J gene: TRBJ2-3; CDR3 protein: CASSPSAQYTDTQYF
V gene: TRBV7-2; J gene: TRBJ2-1; CDR3 protein: CASSFLAGGRYNEQFF
V gene: TRBV12-3/TRBV12-4; J gene: TRBJ1-2; CDR3 protein: CASSPTGQGVWNYGYTF
V gene: TRBV19; J gene: TRBJ2-7; CDR3 protein: CASSPRASGYEQYF
V gene: TRBV11-2; J gene: TRBJ2-2; CDR3 protein: CASSLGGSRELFF
V gene: TRBV7-8; J gene: TRBJ2-7; CDR3 protein: CASSFREMKYEQYF
V gene: TRBV13; J gene: TRBJ2-7; CDR3 protein: CASSLGKSGYEQYF
V gene: TRBV12-5; J gene: TRBJ1-2; CDR3 protein: CASGSGGDNYGYTF
V gene: TRBV5-1; J gene: TRBJ2-7; CDR3 protein: CASSEGQPSYEQYF
V gene: TRBV6-2/TRBV6-3; J gene: TRBJ2-5; CDR3 protein: CASSPPRGIGETQYF
V gene: TRBV20-1; J gene: TRBJ2-1; CDR3 protein: CSARDGSGAGDEQFF
V gene: TRBV7-2; J gene: TRBJ2-7; CDR3 protein: CASSFEAFLSPEQYF
V gene: TRBV11-2; J gene: TRBJ2-7; CDR3 protein: CASSPDRDDYEQYF
V gene: TRBV29-1; J gene: TRBJ2-7; CDR3 protein: CSVERDHEQYF
V gene: TRBV5-6; J gene: TRBJ2-7; CDR3 protein: CASSAGRTYEQYF
V gene: TRBV4-2; J gene: TRBJ1-1; CDR3 protein: CASSQDSLLNTEAFF
V gene: TRBV6-1; J gene: TRBJ1-2; CDR3 protein: CASSEGGYGYTF
V gene: TRBV29-1; J gene: TRBJ1-2; CDR3 protein: CSAGTANYGYTF
V gene: TRBV9; J gene: TRBJ1-4; CDR3 protein: CASSVGGQSEKLFF
V gene: TRBV2; J gene: TRBJ2-1; CDR3 protein: CATRVAGGTYNEQFF
V gene: TRBV7-9; J gene: TRBJ1-1; CDR3 protein: CASSPGTFSAEVNTEAFF
V gene: TRBV7-2; J gene: TRBJ2-2; CDR3 protein: CASSSPRLGGELFF
V gene: TRBV28; J gene: TRBJ1-5; CDR3 protein: CASSLRGPRPQHF
V gene: TRBV5-5; J gene: TRBJ1-1; CDR3 protein: CASSSHATSEAFF
V gene: TRBV27; J gene: TRBJ1-1; CDR3 protein: CASSLGFPGQTEAFF
V gene: TRBV29-1; J gene: TRBJ2-1; CDR3 protein: CSAMGGGPYNEQFF
V gene: TRBV9; J gene: TRBJ1-2; CDR3 protein: CASSPRTGGISYGYTF
V gene: TRBV7-9; J gene: TRBJ2-7; CDR3 protein: CASSFSGVYYEQYF
V gene: TRBV11-2; J gene: TRBJ2-7; CDR3 protein: CASTLGGVREQYF
V gene: TRBV27; J gene: TRBJ2-5; CDR3 protein: CASSLNRQVIETQYF
V gene: TRBV7-8; J gene: TRBJ2-3; CDR3 protein: CASSPAWHSDTQYF
V gene: TRBV7-2; J gene: TRBJ2-7; CDR3 protein: CASSSGSTLPGEQYF
V gene: TRBV5-6; J gene: TRBJ1-1; CDR3 protein: CASSSDRTGMNTEAFF
V gene: TRBV11-2; J gene: TRBJ2-5; CDR3 protein: CASSQSTVGGRETQYF
V gene: TRBV27; J gene: TRBJ1-1; CDR3 protein: CASSFLRATEAFF
V gene: TRBV7-9; J gene: TRBJ2-7; CDR3 protein: CASSAGTSGSYEQYF
V gene: TRBV5-1; J gene: TRBJ1-1; CDR3 protein: CASSDRGQNTEAFF